This TCR beta chain was retrieved from a study of CD8 T cells in ankylosing spondylitis. Findings and caveats of the study: For ankylosing spondylitis blood, a TCR beta motif of roughly 8 highly homologous variants appeared characteristic. Disease-linked clones bore a CD8+ phenotype and were relatively rare in peripheral blood.

Germline V lookup: CDR1 GTSNPN, CDR2 SVGIG (reference sequence). V dropped 0 bases and J dropped 4 bases, with 9 bases sitting between them. This CDR3 spans 13 amino acids. Each TCR beta library was made by quantitative 5'-RACE that incorporated molecular barcodes. TCRdb redid the calling of the 5' RACE reads with MiXCR, one entry per CDR3 protein. The sample records under 550,000 distinct CDR3 sequences, roughly 27% being singletons. Only a few counts were recorded for this clonotype. Antigen unknown. The sequence derives from a male donor with ankylosing spondylitis. The gene calls are TRBV30 and TRBJ1-1; possible D gene TRBD1, 6 bases. The source material was blood, either unsorted or a sorted T cell fraction (not recorded which). The CDR3 coding sequence is TGTGCCTGGAGTGTAGGGGGATCCACTGAAGCTTTCTTT. Its translation: CAWSVGGSTEAFF.